The 12 T cell receptor beta chains below all came from one sample that was sequenced in a study of control samples from healthy donors and cancer patients. The protocol was immunoSEQ multiplex PCR, while the TCRdb copy is restricted to in-frame clones and leaves out a portion. The repertoire holds 120,000 or so clones, with 87% as singletons. The sequencing sample was made of blood. These receptors were taken from a man aged 55 to 69 in good health.

The chain employs TRBV9 and TRBJ1-4, with D maybe TRBD1 (6 bases). CDR1 SGDLS and CDR2 YYNGEE come from the germline V gene. Trimming took 6 bases from V and 8 from J, leaving 17 bases between them. The CDR3 loop spans 14 amino acids. DNA of the CDR3: TGTGCCAGCACCAGGGGACTGTTGGGGGAAAAACTGTTTTTT. Protein: CASTRGLLGEKLFF.

The rearrangement joins TRBV29-1 to TRBJ2-3; D might be TRBD1 (6 bases). Deletions cut 7 bases from V and 5 bases from J, with 13 bases between. From germline, CDR1 is SQVTM and CDR2 ANQGSEA. This CDR3 is built from 12 residues. The CDR3: CSARTAEDTQYF. The CDR3 region has the DNA TGCAGCGCCCGGACAGCCGAAGATACGCAGTATTTT.

The V and J genes are TRBV3-1 (or the pseudogene TRBV3-2) and TRBJ1-1; D is ambiguous. Per the germline V gene, CDR1 is LGHDT and CDR2 is YNNKEL (reference sequence). This CDR3 comprises 15 residues. V shed 4 bases and J shed 3 bases, with 15 bases lying between them. CDR3 DNA: TGTGCCAGCAGCCCTCCCCTAACACGGGACACTGAAGCTTTCTTT. Its translation: CASSPPLTRDTEAFF.

The gene calls are TRBV14 and TRBJ2-1; D might be TRBD1 or TRBD2, each matching 5 bases. V lost 4 bases and J 0 bases, leaving 16 bases between the germline ends. The CDR3 has 17 amino acids. Germline assignment: CDR1 SGHDN and CDR2 FVKESK. CDR3 loop: CASSLMVGRSSYNEQFF. CDR3 bases: TGTGCCAGCAGCCTTATGGTGGGACGTAGCTCCTACAATGAGCAGTTCTTC. The entire variable domain, with the rest obtained from reference TRBV14 and TRBJ2-1, is as follows: EAGVTQFPSHSVIEKGQTVTLRCDPISGHDNLYWYRRVMGKEIKFLLHFVKESKQDESGMPNNRFLAERTGGTYSTLKVQPAELEDSGVYFCASSLMVGRSSYNEQFFGPGTRLTVL.

This clone was seen only a few times. J is TRBJ2-1 and V is TRBV6-6; 11 bases align to TRBD2. The V and J ends lost 5 bases and 6 bases, in that order; junction bases with no gene match: 6. There are 15 residues in the CDR3. Germline V gene lookup returns CDR1 MNHNY and CDR2 SVGAGI (reference sequence). The CDR3, as DNA: TGTGCCAGCAGTGTCGGGACTAGCGGTGTCAATGAGCAGTTCTTC. Translated, it gives CASSVGTSGVNEQFF.

V is TRBV2 and J is TRBJ1-4; TRBD1 might be the D (6 bases). V gave up 5 bases and J gave up 2 bases, with 18 bases separating them. Germline loops: CDR1 SNHLY, CDR2 FYNNEI. The CDR3 is made up of 17 amino acids. CDR3 DNA sequence: TGTGCCAGCAGTCTACTTCAGGGGCAGGTGACTAATGAAAAACTGTTTTTT. Its translation: CASSLLQGQVTNEKLFF.

J is TRBJ1-3 and V is TRBV5-1; 10 bases line up with TRBD1. Per germline, CDR1 SGHRS and CDR2 YFSETQ. The ends lost 4 bases at V and 0 bases at J; junction bases unmatched: 4. The CDR3 consists of 16 residues. The CDR3 is CASSVTGGRSGNTIYF. In DNA, the CDR3 is TGCGCCAGCAGCGTGACAGGGGGCCGCTCTGGAAACACCATATATTTT.

The chain carries TRBV28 and TRBJ1-4; 10 bases are a match to TRBD1. V shed 6 bases and J 3 bases; nucleotides not matched to a gene: 7. CDR3 length equals 16 residues. The germline V gene has CDR1 MDHEN and CDR2 SYDVKM. The CDR3 bases are TGTGCCAGCAGCTCGGGACAGGGGTCGCCTAATGAAAAACTGTTTTTT. The encoded protein is CASSSGQGSPNEKLFF.

The rearrangement links TRBV24-1 to TRBJ2-2; D is uncertain. Looked up from germline, CDR1 is KGHDR and CDR2 is SFDVKD. This CDR3 contains 12 residues. Trimming stripped 1 base from V and 5 bases from J, with 1 base between. The CDR3 spells CATSDLTGELFF. As DNA, the CDR3 is TGTGCCACCAGTGATTTAACCGGGGAGCTGTTTTTT.

The chain has TRBV3-1 (or the pseudogene TRBV3-2) and TRBJ1-6; 9 positions match TRBD1. The CDR3 loop spans 15 amino acids. The V gene's germline CDR1 is LGHDT and CDR2 YNNKEL (reference sequence). With V trimmed by 3 bases and J by 11 bases, 8 bases remained unmatched. CDR3 loop: CASSHGQGSGAPLHF. The CDR3 DNA is TGTGCCAGCAGCCATGGACAGGGGTCCGGCGCACCCCTCCACTTT.

This rearrangement joins TRBV28 to TRBJ2-7; D may be TRBD1 (6 bases). This CDR3 comprises 13 residues. Trimming took 1 base from V and 7 from J, leaving 11 bases between them. CDR1 MDHEN and CDR2 SYDVKM come from the germline V gene. The CDR3 sequence: CASSLYRDGEQYF. DNA for the CDR3: TGTGCCAGCAGTTTATACAGGGATGGGGAGCAGTACTTC.

The chain has TRBV25-1 and TRBJ1-2, with D hard to call. There are 14 residues in the CDR3. Trimming took off 5 bases at V and 5 bases at J, with 15 bases between the two ends. CDR1 is MGHDK, CDR2 SYGVNS, per germline. The CDR3 region is CASSPTEGYYGYTF. In DNA, the CDR3 is TGTGCCAGCAGTCCAACTGAGGGCTATTATGGCTACACCTTC.